Listed below are T cell receptor beta chains from one sample, sequenced in a study of PD-1 and CTLA-4 blockade in melanoma. Sequencing used immunoSEQ multiplex PCR; TCRdb keeps in-frame clones, though not all of them. The sample yields about 32,000 clones, approximately 90% seen once. The sequencing here drew on CD8+ T cells from peripheral blood, taken from a patient given anti-PD-1 treatment. The receptors stem from a human donor with melanoma. The CDR3 runs from the conserved cysteine through the conserved F or W. A D gene is named only where the DNA matches it firmly. Rows may omit the clone size; those that give it use once, few, many or a size class.

>TRBD1|TRBV7-2|TRBJ1-2|.
CASSFSGTDYGYTF
TGTGCCAGCAGCTTCTCCGGGACAGACTATGGCTACACCTTC
>.|TRBV6-1|TRBJ1-2|.
CASSDGRRYGYTF
TGTGCCAGCAGTGACGGCAGGAGGTATGGCTACACCTTC
>.|TRBV13|TRBJ1-1|.
CASSQFARDTFF
TGTGCCAGCAGCCAATTCGCCCGGGACACTTTCTTT
>.|TRBV2|TRBJ1-1|.
CASSGPGTEAFF
TGTGCCAGCAGTGGACCGGGCACTGAAGCTTTCTTT
>.|TRBV24-1|TRBJ1-2|.
CATSDRVGYGYTF
TGTGCCACCAGTGATCGGGTGGGCTATGGCTACACCTTC
>.|TRBV7-9|TRBJ2-7|once
CASSLGAGLYEQYF
TGTGCCAGCAGCTTGGGGGCAGGGCTCTACGAGCAGTACTTC
>.|TRBV12-3/TRBV12-4|TRBJ1-1|.
CASSAGFTEAFF
TGTGCCAGCAGCGCAGGGTTTACTGAAGCTTTCTTT
>TRBD1|TRBV2|TRBJ1-1|few
CASNRQGTNTEAFF
TGTGCCAGCAACCGACAGGGTACGAACACTGAAGCTTTCTTT
>.|TRBV27|TRBJ2-1|once
CASSLSDEQFF
TGTGCCAGCAGTTTATCGGATGAGCAGTTCTTC
>.|TRBV3-1/TRBV3-2|TRBJ2-7|.
CASSPTLRDPRPYEQYF
TGTGCCAGCAGCCCCACCCTCCGGGACCCGCGCCCCTACGAGCAGTACTTC
>.|TRBV6-1|TRBJ1-1|.
CASSEMGLSIEAFF
TGTGCCAGCAGTGAAATGGGACTGTCCATTGAAGCTTTCTTT
>TRBD1|TRBV7-6|TRBJ2-1|few
CASSLGQGANPYNEQFF
TGTGCCAGCAGCTTAGGACAGGGGGCCAATCCTTACAATGAGCAGTTCTTC
>.|TRBV7-2|TRBJ1-1|.
CASSPRLALNTEAFF
TGTGCCAGCAGCCCCCGTCTGGCCTTGAACACTGAAGCTTTCTTT
>.|TRBV14|TRBJ2-7|.
CASSRMIDPDRPYEQYF
TGTGCCAGCAGCCGAATGATAGATCCTGACAGACCCTACGAGCAGTACTTC
>.|TRBV7-8|TRBJ2-7|.
CASSLGGTGYEQYF
TGTGCCAGCAGCTTAGGAGGGACGGGATACGAGCAGTACTTC
>.|TRBV5-1|TRBJ2-7|.
CASSSPDLDGSYEQYF
TGCGCCAGCAGCTCCCCAGACCTGGACGGCTCCTACGAGCAGTACTTC
>TRBD1|TRBV27|TRBJ1-1|.
CASRETGSGTEAFF
TGTGCCAGCAGGGAGACAGGGTCAGGCACTGAAGCTTTCTTT
>TRBD2|TRBV7-2|TRBJ2-5|.
CASSLVVAGGPFETQYF
TGTGCCAGCAGCTTAGTGGTAGCGGGGGGGCCTTTTGAGACCCAGTACTTC
>TRBD1|TRBV4-1|TRBJ2-7|few
CASSHQAGTGLYEQYF
TGCGCCAGCAGCCACCAAGCCGGGACAGGGCTCTACGAGCAGTACTTC
>.|TRBV7-9|TRBJ2-7|.
CASSSQRQAPYEQYF
TGTGCCAGCAGCTCCCAACGACAGGCCCCCTACGAGCAGTACTTC
>.|TRBV30|TRBJ2-1|.
CAWSTGGRHNEQFF
TGTGCCTGGAGTACGGGGGGCCGGCACAATGAGCAGTTCTTC
>.|TRBV24-1|TRBJ1-5|.
CATSEPGTPNQPQHF
TGTGCCACCAGTGAACCCGGGACGCCGAATCAGCCCCAGCATTTT
>.|TRBV6-2/TRBV6-3|TRBJ1-2|.
CASSYSLTDSNYGYTF
TGTGCCAGCAGTTACTCGCTAACAGATTCTAACTATGGCTACACCTTC
>TRBD2|TRBV2|TRBJ2-1|.
CASAAGGPLSYNEQFF
TGTGCCAGCGCCGCGGGGGGTCCCCTATCCTACAATGAGCAGTTCTTC
>.|TRBV4-3|TRBJ1-1|.
CASSQIKANTEAFF
TGCGCCAGCAGCCAGATCAAGGCGAACACTGAAGCTTTCTTT
>.|TRBV27|TRBJ1-1|few
CASSLTENTEAFF
TGTGCCAGCAGTTTAACAGAGAACACTGAAGCTTTCTTT
>TRBD1|TRBV18|TRBJ2-7|.
CASSPGTAYEQYF
TGTGCCAGCTCACCCGGGACAGCCTACGAGCAGTACTTC
>TRBD1|TRBV12-3/TRBV12-4|TRBJ1-5|once
CASSPGGGQPQHF
TGTGCCAGCAGCCCAGGGGGCGGTCAGCCCCAGCATTTT
>.|TRBV27|TRBJ2-2|.
CASSFGGTGELFF
TGTGCCAGCAGCTTTGGGGGGACCGGGGAGCTGTTTTTT
>TRBD1|TRBV29-1|TRBJ1-5|.
CSVVTGDNQPQHF
TGCAGCGTTGTTACAGGGGACAATCAGCCCCAGCATTTT
>.|TRBV7-9|TRBJ2-1|.
CASSLGQNEQFF
TGTGCCAGCAGCTTAGGACAGAATGAGCAGTTCTTC
>.|TRBV28|TRBJ1-2|.
CASRLLRVGSGYTF
TGTGCCAGCAGACTGCTGAGGGTAGGATCGGGCTACACCTTC
>.|TRBV30|TRBJ2-7|.
CAWSHGGSYEQYF
TGTGCCTGGAGCCACGGAGGCTCCTACGAGCAGTACTTC
>.|TRBV28|TRBJ1-6|.
CASIPEGGMIYSPLHF
TGTGCCAGCATTCCCGAGGGGGGTATGATTTATTCACCCCTCCACTTT
>.|TRBV14|TRBJ2-3|.
CASSQVTPITSTDTQYF
TGTGCCAGCAGCCAGGTCACACCTATCACAAGCACAGATACGCAGTATTTT
>TRBD1|TRBV4-3|TRBJ1-3|.
CASSQRTGDPGNTIYF
TGCGCCAGCAGCCAAAGGACAGGGGACCCTGGAAACACCATATATTTT
>TRBD1|TRBV6-2/TRBV6-3|TRBJ1-2|.
CASSYGTGFNYGYTF
TGTGCCAGCAGTTACGGGACAGGTTTTAACTATGGCTACACCTTC
>TRBD2|TRBV2|TRBJ2-5|.
CATLAGIETQYF
TGTGCCACCCTAGCGGGGATTGAGACCCAGTACTTC
>TRBD1|TRBV12-5|TRBJ2-1|.
CASGFLLGDRGDNEQFF
TGTGCTAGTGGATTTCTCCTTGGGGACAGGGGCGACAATGAGCAGTTCTTC
>.|TRBV24-1|TRBJ2-3|.
CATSDPSWGKGSDTQYF
TGTGCCACCAGTGATCCCAGTTGGGGCAAGGGGTCAGATACGCAGTATTTT
>.|TRBV14|TRBJ2-1|.
CASSQDHYGVGYNEQFF
TGTGCCAGCAGCCAAGATCATTACGGGGTTGGGTACAATGAGCAGTTCTTC
>.|TRBV5-5|TRBJ1-1|once
CASSLQGGSPEAFF
TGTGCCAGCAGCTTGCAGGGAGGTAGTCCTGAAGCTTTCTTT
>TRBD1|TRBV30|TRBJ2-2|.
CAWSIWQGAGELFF
TGTGCCTGGAGCATCTGGCAGGGGGCCGGGGAGCTGTTTTTT
>.|TRBV10-3|TRBJ1-4|.
CAISDLGGGKEKLFF
TGTGCCATCAGTGACCTTGGGGGAGGGAAGGAAAAACTGTTTTTT
>TRBD1|TRBV4-1|TRBJ2-7|.
CASSHRPPGTGDYEQYF
TGCGCCAGCAGCCATCGGCCTCCCGGGACAGGGGACTACGAGCAGTACTTC
>.|TRBV4-1|TRBJ1-1|.
CASSPSGGPREAFF
TGCGCCAGCAGCCCCTCGGGAGGGCCCCGTGAAGCTTTCTTT
>.|TRBV7-9|TRBJ1-4|.
CASSGQNLKLFF
TGTGCCAGCAGCGGACAGAATCTGAAACTGTTTTTT
>.|TRBV27|TRBJ2-5|.
CASSSQGYQETQYF
TGTGCCAGCAGTTCCCAGGGATACCAAGAGACCCAGTACTTC
>TRBD1|TRBV29-1|TRBJ2-3|.
CSVDGTGGRWSTDTQYF
TGCAGCGTTGATGGGACAGGGGGACGGTGGAGCACAGATACGCAGTATTTT
>TRBD1|TRBV3-1/TRBV3-2|TRBJ1-1|once
CASSHTGQGDTEAFF
TGTGCCAGCAGCCATACGGGACAGGGGGACACTGAAGCTTTCTTT
>TRBD2|TRBV28|TRBJ2-3|.
CASSNYKTSGFSDTQYF
TGTGCCAGCAGCAATTATAAGACTAGCGGTTTCTCAGATACGCAGTATTTT
>.|TRBV2|TRBJ2-1|.
CASSVSSSYNEQFF
TGTGCCAGCAGTGTCTCCAGCTCCTACAATGAGCAGTTCTTC